Shown below are 8 T cell receptor beta chains from a single sample sequenced in a study of T cells in Graves' hyperthyroidism and ophthalmopathy. The investigators amplified TCR beta CDR3 regions from RNA transcripts. The TCR CDR3 was amplified in a first-round RT-PCR using the HTBI primer set. TCRdb reprocessed the multiplex PCR reads with MiXCR, giving one entry per CDR3 protein. The sample carries under 400,000 distinct CDR3 sequences, about 14% recorded once. The sequenced material came from blood. Receptors were obtained from a woman aged 55-69 years with Graves' hyperthyroidism.

The gene calls are TRBV12-3 or TRBV12-4 and TRBJ1-3; D is undetermined. With 11 bases removed from V and 4 bases from J, the gap between germline ends came to 12 bases. CDR3 length: 12 residues. The CDR3 is CAQDLGGNTIYF. Here the CDR3 DNA reads TGTGCCCAAGACCTTGGGGGAAACACCATATATTTT.

The table lists this clonotype with a few counts. The rearrangement uses TRBV9 and TRBJ2-1, with D maybe TRBD2 (5 bases). V lost 5 bases and J 2 bases, leaving 8 bases between the germline ends. Looked up from germline, CDR1 is SGDLS and CDR2 is YYNGEE. The CDR3 is 13 residues long. This chain's CDR3 is CASSETTYNEQFF. CDR3 bases: TGTGCCAGCAGTGAGACTACCTACAATGAGCAGTTCTTC.

A few counts support this clonotype. V gene TRBV7-2 combines with J gene TRBJ2-7; D tentatively reads TRBD1 or TRBD2 (6 bases each). Germline V lookup: CDR1 SGHTA, CDR2 FQGNSA. V lost 5 bases, J lost 2 bases, and 10 bases lay in between. The CDR3 consists of 13 residues. CDR3 coding DNA: TGTGCCAGCAGCCGGGGGCTAGCCTACGAGCAGTACTTC. Residues: CASSRGLAYEQYF.

This clonotype came up many times. V usage is TRBV7-3 and J usage is TRBJ1-2; D remains ambiguous. V was clipped by 0 bases and J by 5 bases, with 13 bases between them. The CDR3 is 15 residues long. Germline CDR1 SGHTA, CDR2 FQGTGA. CDR3 bases: TGTGCCAGCAGCTTAACCCCAGAGGGCTTATATGGCTACACCTTC. Translating gives CASSLTPEGLYGYTF.

This clonotype was seen repeatedly, ten times or more. This rearrangement joins TRBV28 to TRBJ1-1, with D maybe TRBD1 (6 bases). The V gene lost 8 bases and the J gene lost 1 base, with 17 bases spanning the gap. Germline CDR1 reads MDHEN; CDR2 reads SYDVKM. The CDR3 is 15 amino acids. The CDR3 protein is CASAGGAGANTEAFF. The CDR3 nucleotides read TGTGCCAGCGCCGGGGGTGCAGGGGCGAACACTGAAGCTTTCTTT.

This clonotype was seen many times. The rearrangement links TRBV6-4 to TRBJ2-1; D is uncertain. Trimming removed 0 bases at V and 7 bases at J, with 7 bases between. The CDR3 covers 13 residues. The germline CDR1 and CDR2 sequences are MRHNA and SNTAGT. The CDR3, as DNA: TGTGCCAGCAGTGACTCGGTTAGAAATGAGCAGTTCTTC. It codes for CASSDSVRNEQFF.

Many counts were recorded for this clonotype. The J gene is TRBJ2-3, the V gene TRBV7-9; TRBD2 might be the D (6 bases). The CDR3 spans 16 residues. Germline CDR1 SEHNR, CDR2 FQNEAQ (reference sequence). V was cut by 3 bases and J by 1 base, with 14 bases left in between. CDR3 loop: CASSLTSPSGTDTQYF. The DNA of the CDR3 is TGTGCCAGCAGCTTGACTAGTCCGTCTGGCACAGATACGCAGTATTTT.

This clonotype occurred many times. The chain is built from TRBV20-1 and TRBJ2-3; D is possibly TRBD2 (5 bases). Deletions cut 6 bases from V and 4 bases from J, with 17 bases between. In germline, CDR1 is DFQATT, CDR2 SNEGSKA (reference sequence). The CDR3 is made up of 14 amino acids. This chain's CDR3 is CSAIRDRSADTQYF. For the CDR3, the DNA is TGCAGTGCCATCCGGGATCGCAGCGCAGATACGCAGTATTTT.